This entry concerns a single T cell receptor (beta chain). Investigators sought sequencing depths of between 1 in 200,000 and 1 in 1 million T cells. Profiling relied on immunoSEQ multiplex PCR, and the TCRdb table lists in-frame clones only, not all of them. The sample lists about 140,000 clones, about 84% occurring once. V lost 5 bases to trimming and J lost 4 bases, with 10 bases between them. The CDR3 is made up of 13 amino acids. CDR1 SGHNT and CDR2 YENEEA come from the germline V gene. This sample stems from a study of cytotoxic CD8 clonotypes in ibrutinib-treated CLL. The overall study: Enrolment comprised over ten relapsed/refractory and roughly 15 treatment-naive patients; under 18 were IGHV unmutated. The response samples were taken once patients had been treated for a median of about 12 months, range 6 to 36.

The V call is TRBV11-3, the J call TRBJ2-3; D perhaps matches TRBD2 (5 bases). The clonotype originates from a human donor with chronic lymphocytic leukemia. Sample: PBMCs, taken after 36 months of ibrutinib treatment. CDR3 sequence: CASSNDYADTQYF. CDR3 nucleotides: TGTGCCAGCAGCAACGACTACGCAGATACGCAGTATTTT.